The TCR beta chain described here comes from a study of blood T cell repertoires in COVID-19. At the level of the study: The analysed material was cDNA or gDNA that came from T cells, B-cell-depleted T cells, or PBMCs.

The method was immunoSEQ multiplex PCR; TCRdb's version includes in-frame clones alone and lacks a portion of them. The sample has about 140,000 clones, about 81% seen once; the top ten hold about 4%. This CDR3 is built from 14 residues. The germline V and J ends were trimmed by 7 bases and 6 bases, with 15 bases remaining between them. The V gene's germline CDR1 is MNHEY and CDR2 SVGAGI. This chain uses TRBV6-5 with TRBJ2-2, with D possibly matching TRBD2 (6 bases). This clonotype was obtained from a woman aged 80 or over with acute or convalescent COVID-19. The sequenced material came from peripheral blood. CDR3 region: CASTGSGNAGELFF. Here the CDR3 DNA reads TGTGCCAGCACAGGTAGCGGTAACGCCGGGGAGCTGTTTTTT.